These 5 T cell receptor beta chains were all obtained from the same sample, sequenced in a study of T cells in Graves' hyperthyroidism and ophthalmopathy. Regions amplified from RNA transcripts were the TCR beta CDR3 regions. A set of HTBI primers served as the primers for a first-round RT-PCR of the TCR CDR3. TCRdb itself ran the multiplex PCR reads through MiXCR, one entry per CDR3 protein. The profile shows nearly 250,000 distinct CDR3 sequences, roughly 22% of them singletons. Sequencing was performed on blood. The receptors stem from a middle-aged woman with Graves' ophthalmopathy.

This clonotype showed up many times. The chain combines TRBV5-1 with TRBJ1-3; the D gene is possibly TRBD1 (5 bases). Germline V gives CDR1 SGHRS, CDR2 YFSETQ. The CDR3 has 18 amino acids. V lost 0 bases and J 4 bases, leaving 20 bases between the germline ends. CDR3 residues: CASSLAHPGTTGGNTIYF. CDR3 in DNA: TGCGCCAGCAGCTTGGCCCATCCCGGGACGACTGGAGGAAACACCATATATTTT.

This clonotype was detected ten times or more. The chain carries TRBV6-1 and TRBJ1-3; no clear D gene. CDR1 and CDR2 (germline): MNHNS, SASEGT. The CDR3 contains 16 residues. Trimming took 0 bases from V and 0 from J, leaving 9 bases between them. The CDR3 reads CASSEASPASGNTIYF. The DNA of the CDR3 is TGTGCCAGCAGTGAAGCCTCCCCAGCCTCTGGAAACACCATATATTTT.

This clonotype was observed many times. The rearrangement joins TRBV7-8 to TRBJ1-5; the D is unclear. Germline V gives CDR1 SGHVS, CDR2 FQNEAQ. The V end lost 1 base, the J end lost 9 bases, and 16 bases lay between the germline ends. The CDR3 is 15 amino acids. CDR3 sequence reads: CASSLDPGGLGPQHF. The DNA of the CDR3 is TGTGCCAGCAGCTTAGATCCAGGAGGACTAGGGCCCCAGCATTTT.

V gene TRBV6-5 combines with J gene TRBJ2-7; D gene unclear. Germline V lookup: CDR1 MNHEY, CDR2 SVGAGI. The CDR3 runs 13 residues. The ends were cut back, 2 bases at V and 5 bases at J, with 10 bases in the middle. The CDR3 nucleotides read TGTGCCAGCAGTTACGGTGCGACCAACGAGCAGTACTTC. Its protein is CASSYGATNEQYF.

Remarks on this clonotype: One junction end does not reproduce the germline sequence, and a read error may be involved. The rearrangement uses TRBV7-8 and TRBJ1-6; D is possibly TRBD1 (5 bases). The CDR3 sequence is 16 residues long. CDR1 SGHVS and CDR2 FQNEAQ come from the germline V gene. The CDR3 spells CASSAGRVSYNSTLHF. CDR3 bases: TGTGCCAGCAGCGCGGGCAGGGTTTCCTATAATTCAACCCTCCACTTT.